The sequence of this T cell receptor (beta chain) was determined in a study of a mutant IDH1 vaccine in newly diagnosed glioma (dated by TCRdb to the early 2020s). A note on the overall study: Of the 30 or so patients who were treated, approximately 60% were male and about 40% were female, and the mean age was about 40 years. Prior to enrollment, standard therapy consisting of radiotherapy alone, temozolomide alone, or radiochemotherapy with temozolomide had been administered to patients, with the combination being received by most patients. Six visits were used for peripheral blood collection: V03 (baseline), V05, V07, V10, V12 and V13. For exploratory analyses, longitudinal TCRB deep sequencing was carried out in around 24 treated patients wherever samples were available.

CDR3 length: 14 amino acids, cysteine to phenylalanine. Of the read, only the CDR3 DNA is kept; its 42 bases are in frame from base 1. CDR1 and CDR2 are drawn from the germline V gene: SGDLS, YYNGEE. A distance of 9 bases separates the germline ends of V and J, which lose 3 bases and 0 bases respectively. Results the study describes overall, beyond this receptor: Selection of PBMC samples for TCRB deep sequencing was based on availability. Pseudoprogression seemed to be unrelated to changes in the top peripheral T cell clonotypes found by TCRB sequencing. Across multiple MHC alleles, vaccine-induced immune responses were seen in 93.3% of patients. The authors stated that sample limitations prevented analyses of patient blood samples from being reproduced.

A remark on this clone: What this receptor recognizes is not known. Per-base quality was not reported, and no clone a single base away is much larger than it.

The sample's time point label, in plain terms: baseline, week 1 (first vaccination visit). What the treatment or condition label conveys for this sample: pre-vaccination baseline after standard-of-care therapy. Donors had newly diagnosed WHO grade 3 or 4 IDH1-mutant astrocytomas with loss of nuclear ATRX. The samples were drawn from NOA16, a multicentre, single-arm, open-label phase I trial in Germany that tested a mutant IDH1 peptide vaccine in humans for the first time. Visit V03 blood draws served as the baseline sample for immunogenicity testing. Genomic DNA for TCRB sequencing was isolated from EDTA blood with the DNeasy Blood and Tissue Kit. Preparation of the library involved the immunoSEQ multiplex PCR assay. Following the manufacturer's protocol, the hsTCRB Kit was used to amplify rearranged TCR beta chain sequences. Sequencing of TCRB libraries was carried out on an Illumina MiSeq. In the paper's pipeline: Demultiplexing, trimming and gene mapping were performed with the kit vendor's proprietary platform. Not all clones reach the TCRdb copy of this immuneACCESS table, which keeps in-frame sequences only. Checked studies attribute under half of the gap to unresolved V genes and leave the rest unexplained. That table furnishes V, J and clone size, whereas the DNA furnished D and trimming. The sample records around 54,000 clones, about 82% of which are singletons. Jointly, the top ten make up around 21% of the sample.

The sequencing here drew on PBMCs, taken from a glioma patient treated with radiotherapy, temozolomide or both. Recombination joined TRBV9 with TRBJ1-1; the D segment cannot be called with confidence. The sequence derives from a man younger than 35 with glioma. The CDR3 protein: CASSATTLNTEAFF. The bases are TGTGCCAGCAGCGCGACAACTTTGAACACTGAAGCTTTCTTT.